This T cell receptor beta chain originates from a study of blood T cell repertoires in COVID-19. Sequenced by immunoSEQ multiplex PCR; TCRdb stores in-frame clones only, minus some. The repertoire has 200,000 to 300,000 clones, roughly nine tenths of them found once; the top ten carry 6% to 9%. Germline lookup yields CDR1 SGHTS and CDR2 YDEGEE. This CDR3 has 12 residues. The V and J ends lost 3 bases and 10 bases respectively, with 11 bases between them. Sequenced: peripheral blood. This receptor was taken from a man aged 55 to 70 who had recovered from COVID-19. The chain employs TRBV5-8 and TRBJ2-1; D possibly corresponds to TRBD1 (6 bases). CDR3 region: CASSWTAGEQFF. The CDR3 coding sequence is TGTGCCAGCAGCTGGACAGCCGGAGAGCAGTTCTTC.